This TCR beta chain was recorded in a study of PD-L1 blockade in urothelial cancer (dated by TCRdb to the late 2010s). Background on the whole study: All patients started therapy around 2014 and received atezolizumab 1,200 mg intravenously every 3 weeks. In the same patients who had TCR sequencing, pretreatment tumors also underwent whole exome sequencing and RNA sequencing. Blood samples were analyzed 3 weeks after the start of treatment (second dose) and 6 weeks after the start of treatment. Somatic, immune and clinical correlates of response to PD-L1 blockade with atezolizumab in urothelial cancer were the focus of an exploratory multi-omic analysis. A median of approximately 140,000 T cells and some 82,000 unique TCRs was obtained from blood samples, and a median clonality of roughly 0.08 was observed. Roughly 9 patients reached durable clinical benefit, while 20 to 25 patients did not. Durable clinical benefit was defined as progression-free survival longer than 6 months, and TCR features were also tested against progression-free and overall survival. About 85% of the 29 patients were identified as males with urothelial cancer of bladder origin, and a prior smoking history was reported by 18 of 29 patients. An ECOG performance status of 0 or 1 was recorded for the patients, and 0 to 3 prior chemotherapy regimens had been received by the patients. Pretreatment tumor samples, along with matched peripheral blood serially collected before and after atezolizumab treatment, were subjected to TCR sequencing. Pretreatment blood TCR-seq was available for twenty-nine patients, at least one posttreatment blood collection was obtained for around 25 patients, and tumor TCR-seq was available for around 25 patients.

Synthetic TCR analog templates were spiked into each PCR so that absolute template abundance could be estimated from read counts. The immunoSEQ assay was used to amplify TCRbeta CDR3 regions from genomic DNA with bias-controlled V and J gene primers. Rearranged TCRbeta segments were sequenced at approximately 20X coverage. Concerning the study's data processing: Sequencing errors were corrected by clustering and CDR3s were annotated against IMGT to assign V, D and J genes. Downstream analyses used only productive TCRbeta rearrangements, leaving out any out-of-frame or stop-codon sequences. Clonality was calculated as one minus the Shannon entropy normalized by the log of the number of unique productive sequences. Clones differing between time points or between blood and tumor were identified by Fisher's exact test with Benjamini-Hochberg correction at adjusted p below 0.01. Sourced from immuneACCESS, this table was stored by TCRdb with only in-frame sequences that have V and J called. A share of the clones is absent; for the studies checked, an unresolved V gene accounts for under half, and the remainder has no known explanation. The V and J calls and clone size come from that table; D and trimming were worked out from the DNA. The sample table lists tens of thousands of clones, around 80% of them with a count of one. The ten largest clones represent almost 4.5% of the sample.

In its sample, this clone was seen a few times. This receptor's antigen is unknown. Qualities for individual bases were not recorded, and no much larger clone is one base off. Here is what the overall study found, with its caveats: Among patients with durable benefit, tumor-associated TCR clones showed greater expansion in peripheral blood 3 weeks after treatment started (n ≈ 23, p = 0.022). Because the sample size was small (n of about 29) and many exploratory analyses were performed, the results are intended to be hypothesis-generating. A pretreatment peripheral blood TCR clonality below the median was linked to improved progression-free and overall survival.

CDR1 and CDR2 (SGHVS, FQNEAQ) derive from the germline V gene. After removal of 6 bases from V and 3 bases from J, the junction retains 11 bases not matched to a gene. The CDR3 runs 16 amino acids, cysteine and phenylalanine included. CDR3 DNA is the only sequence kept; it has 48 bases, read in frame from the first base. The cohort included 29 patients with locally advanced or metastatic urothelial carcinoma who were treated at Memorial Sloan Kettering on a trial protocol. Peripheral blood mononuclear cells were collected from each patient pretreatment and during treatment, giving between 1 and 8 total time points per patient. The Qiagen DNeasy Blood extraction kit was used to purify genomic DNA from total PBMCs and tumor samples. PBMCs were collected pretreatment and during treatment and were isolated and stored as previously described.

The TCR originated in a man aged 70-80 years with urothelial cancer. In this chain, TRBV7-8 is recombined with TRBJ2-3; 8 junctional bases match TRBD2. Sequenced here: PBMCs, sampled around atezolizumab (anti-PD-L1) treatment. The CDR3 loop reads CASSPRRVAGTDTQYF. Here is the DNA: TGTGCCAGCAGTCCTAGACGGGTAGCGGGAACAGATACGCAGTATTTT.